The present T cell receptor (beta chain) was sequenced within a study of blood T cell repertoires in COVID-19. Study background: PBMCs, B-cell-depleted T cells, or T cells provided the cDNA or gDNA that made up the material.

Some clones are missing from TCRdb's copy, which holds only in-frame ones; the method was immunoSEQ multiplex PCR. Here the sample spans some 260,000 clones, around 80% being singletons. The germline CDR1 and CDR2 sequences are SGHTA and FQGNSA. CDR3 size: 15 residues. V was shortened by 1 base and J by 8 bases, with 17 bases between the two germline ends. The rearrangement uses TRBV7-2 and TRBJ1-2, with D perhaps TRBD1 (5 bases). Input material: PBMCs or T cells enriched from blood (not recorded which). The clonotype comes from a man aged 30-40 years with acute COVID-19. CDR3 sequence: CASSLGVYRTGGYTF. CDR3 coding DNA: TGTGCCAGCAGCTTAGGGGTGTACAGAACAGGAGGCTACACCTTC.